This T cell receptor (beta chain) appears in the sequencing data of a study of blood T cell repertoires in COVID-19 (dated by TCRdb to the early 2020s). Some background on the complete study: Samples from collaborators originated in the United States, Italy and Spain and spanned both the acute and convalescent phases of COVID-19. Where HLA class I and class II types were available, the types were taken from metadata supplied by the sample provider, not from assay-based typing. The repertoires were made available in a free public database intended to serve as a resource for research on the immune response to SARS-CoV-2. The prospective study material was composed of cDNA or gDNA derived from T cells, B-cell-depleted T cells, or PBMCs. Subjects who had been exposed to COVID-19, were actively infected with it, or had recovered from it provided the deeply sampled blood TCRbeta repertoires that made up the dataset. Samples were obtained from the ongoing ImmuneRACE study (first 160 participants) and from 1,254 subjects provided by 6 global collaborators. The sample metadata nearly always contained a de-identified subject ID, COVID-19 status, age in years and sex. The full study reports these points: How much clinical and demographic metadata was included differed by source and by participant, and the metadata was provided uncurated.

Collaborating institutions collected whole blood in K2EDTA tubes following their own protocols. For TCRbeta analysis, collaborators shipped samples as frozen whole blood, isolated PBMCs, or DNA extracted from either of those sample types. TCRbeta CDR3 regions were amplified from genomic DNA by means of the immunoSEQ Assay, a bias-controlled multiplex PCR. Under the source paper's analysis protocol: Within the assay, amplification of reference gene primers was used to estimate how many nucleated cells each sample contained. To quantify the absolute abundance of each unique TCRbeta CDR3 rearrangement, sequence reads were collapsed and filtered. For each sample, productive Simpson clonality was calculated as the square root of Simpson's diversity index over productive rearrangements. Drawn from immuneACCESS, this table holds only the in-frame rearrangements with V and J called that TCRdb kept. Clones are partly lost; checked studies trace under half to an unresolved V gene and leave the rest unexplained. D and trimming come from the DNA, and the V and J calls and clone size come from that table. The sample records about 38,000 clones, about 87% of which are singletons. Of the sample, 24% falls within the top ten clones.

To note about this clone: Its antigen target is currently unknown. Qualities for individual bases were not recorded, and no much larger clone is one base off.

V is reduced by 8 bases and J by 6 bases, leaving a spacing of 13 bases between them. The CDR3 runs 12 residues from the cysteine to the phenylalanine. Only CDR3 DNA remains: 36 bases, in frame from the first base. CDR1 and CDR2, looked up from the germline V gene, are MNHEY and SVGAGI. The chain is assembled from TRBV6-5 and TRBJ1-2, with no confident D gene call. This sequence originates from a man aged 45-65 years with active or convalescent COVID-19. The specimen was peripheral blood. DNA sequence: TGTGCCAGCCAGGACCGACTAAATGGCTACACCTTC. It is translated as CASQDRLNGYTF.